These T cell receptor beta chains were read from a single sample in a study of T cells in Graves' hyperthyroidism and ophthalmopathy. TCRdb redid the calling of the multiplex PCR reads with MiXCR, one entry per CDR3 protein. The sample includes a few hundred thousand distinct CDR3 sequences, more than 14% seen only once; the top ten take roughly 15%. Sequenced material: blood. The receptors originated from a middle-aged woman with Graves' hyperthyroidism that later progressed to Graves' ophthalmopathy. Each CDR3 is given with its conserved first and last residue. D genes are given only for firm matches. Clone size, where shown, is once, few, many, or a class for clones that have expanded.

TRBV5-1	TRBJ2-5	few	.	TGCGCCAGCAGCTTATACAGGGAGCTGGAGACCCAGTACTTC	CASSLYRELETQYF
TRBV30	TRBJ2-3	many	TRBD2	TGTGCCTGGAGTGTCGTGGGGGGGGTGACAGATACGCAGTATTTT	CAWSVVGGVTDTQYF
TRBV6-1	TRBJ1-1	many	.	TGTGCCAGCAGTTGGTCCGGGAACAAGGTTTCAGCTTTCTTT	CASSWSGNKVSAFF
TRBV9	TRBJ1-1	few	TRBD1	TGTGCCAGCAGCGTAGAGGGACAGGGGCTCGGAACTGAAGCTTTCTTT	CASSVEGQGLGTEAFF
TRBV15	TRBJ2-4	few	TRBD1	TGTGCCACCCTAAAAAGGACAGGGGGCGATAAAAACATTCAGTACTTC	CATLKRTGGDKNIQYF
TRBV5-4	TRBJ1-1	few	.	TGTGCCAGCAGCTTGGCCCGTCGGGAGATCGCTTTCTTT	CASSLARREIAFF
TRBV7-3	TRBJ2-1	many	TRBD2	TGTGCCAGCAGCTCCGTCGGCGGGGGAACCTACAATGAGCAGTTCTTC	CASSSVGGGTYNEQFF
TRBV13	TRBJ2-5	many	TRBD1	TGTGCCAGCAGCTTAGTTGCTAGCGGGACAGGGGGAGAGACCCAGTACTTC	CASSLVASGTGGETQYF
TRBV29-1	TRBJ1-1	many	TRBD1	TGCAGCGTTACAGGGGGGTTTGGCACTGAAGCTTTCTTT	CSVTGGFGTEAFF
TRBV19	TRBJ2-3	many	.	TGTGCCAGTAGTATCACCCCGCCCCCGGGCACAGATACGCAGTATTTT	CASSITPPPGTDTQYF
TRBV3-1	TRBJ1-6	many	TRBD1	TGTGCCAGCAGCCAAGATGCCGGGACAGGGGCTTCACCCCTCCACTTT	CASSQDAGTGASPLHF
TRBV28	TRBJ1-2	many	TRBD1	TGTGCCACCTCGACAGGGGGAGTCTATGGCTACACCTTC	CATSTGGVYGYTF
TRBV20-1	TRBJ2-7	.	TRBD2	TGCAGTGCTAGGTTTCTAGCGGGAGGGAGGGGCAGCGTCTACGAGCAGTACTTC	CSARFLAGGRGSVYEQYF
TRBV28	TRBJ2-1	many	TRBD1	TGTGCCAGCAGTTCAGAAGGACTGGGGGACAGCTACAATGAGCAGTTCTTC	CASSSEGLGDSYNEQFF
TRBV27	TRBJ2-7	many	.	TGTGCCAGCAGTTTAAGGGGCGGATCCTACGAGCAGTACTTC	CASSLRGGSYEQYF
TRBV5-1	TRBJ2-7	many	.	TGCGCCAGCAGCCCGAGGAGGCCATGGACGGGTTACGAGCAGTACTTC	CASSPRRPWTGYEQYF
TRBV4-1	TRBJ2-2	.	TRBD2	TGCGCCAGCAGCCACGTGACTAGCGGGAGCTCCGGGGAGCTGTTTTTT	CASSHVTSGSSGELFF
TRBV27	TRBJ1-1	many	.	TGTGCCAGCAGACTCGTACTCACTGAAGCTTTCTTT	CASRLVLTEAFF
TRBV12-3/TRBV12-4	TRBJ2-2	many	TRBD2	TGTGCCAGCAGTACTTGGGGGGGAGGGCCCCACACCGGGGAGCTGTTTTTT	CASSTWGGGPHTGELFF
TRBV24-1	TRBJ2-3	many	TRBD1	TGTGCCACCAGTGATTCCTCCTTACAGGGGGATACGCAGTATTTT	CATSDSSLQGDTQYF
TRBV6-1	TRBJ2-4	many	.	TGTGCCAGCAGACCAACAGGGAGGGACATTCAGTACTTC	CASRPTGRDIQYF
TRBV28	TRBJ2-1	.	.	TGTGCCAGCAGTCCCGGAGCTCTGGAGTTCTTC	CASSPGALEFF
TRBV19	TRBJ2-5	many	TRBD1	TGTGCCAGTAGTATCTCACGGGACAGACGAGAGACCCAGTACTTC	CASSISRDRRETQYF
TRBV7-7	TRBJ2-2	many	.	TGTGCTAGCAGCTTAGAAGGAGGTGGGCTGAACACCGGGGAGCTGTTTTTT	CASSLEGGGLNTGELFF
TRBV12-3/TRBV12-4	TRBJ2-1	many	.	TGTGCCAGCAGTTTTGGATCGGACTTCCCGCGGTACAATGAGCAGTTCTTC	CASSFGSDFPRYNEQFF
TRBV28	TRBJ2-2	many	TRBD1	TGTGCCAGCAGTTTTCCCGGACAGGTTGGCACCGGGGAGCTGTTTTTT	CASSFPGQVGTGELFF
TRBV6-1	TRBJ2-2	few	TRBD2	TGTGCCAGCAGTACCCTACCCGGACTAGCGGGAGATATCACCGGGGAGCTGTTTTTT	CASSTLPGLAGDITGELFF
TRBV14	TRBJ1-3	few	.	TGTGCCAGCAGCCAAGAGGGATTAAGGTCTGGAAACACCATATATTTT	CASSQEGLRSGNTIYF
TRBV11-2	TRBJ1-2	.	.	TGTGCCAGCAGCCCAAGGGGGACCTATGGCTACACCTTC	CASSPRGTYGYTF
TRBV11-2	TRBJ2-1	many	TRBD2	TGTGCCAGCCGGGGGGGGGGCCCCGGAAATGAGCAGTTCTTC	CASRGGGPGNEQFF
TRBV27	TRBJ2-7	many	.	TGTGCCAGCAGCTTACTTACCTTACCGCCCTACGAGCAGTACTTC	CASSLLTLPPYEQYF
TRBV5-4	TRBJ1-1	few	TRBD1	TGTGCCAGCAGCCCAAGACAGGGTCCCGGATACACTGAAGCTTTCTTT	CASSPRQGPGYTEAFF
TRBV29-1	TRBJ2-1	few	.	TGCAGCGTTGAAGTGGGGGAGAGAGGCTCCTACAATGAGCAGTTCTTC	CSVEVGERGSYNEQFF
TRBV6-1	TRBJ2-1	.	TRBD2	TGTGCCAGCAGCAACCCTATGACTAGCGGCAATGAGCAGTTCTTC	CASSNPMTSGNEQFF
TRBV4-1	TRBJ2-1	many	.	TGCGCCAGCAGCCACAGGGGGGACAGGCAGTTCTTC	CASSHRGDRQFF
TRBV2	TRBJ1-2	many	.	TGTGCCAGCAGAGGCGGGTTGGGCTATGGCTACACCTTC	CASRGGLGYGYTF
TRBV2	TRBJ1-1	many	.	TGTGCCAGCGGGAACAGCCCTCTGAACACTGAAGCTTTCTTT	CASGNSPLNTEAFF
TRBV28	TRBJ2-7	many	.	TGTGCCAGCAGTCCGAATGTCGGATCAAGCTCCTACGAGCAGTACTTC	CASSPNVGSSSYEQYF
TRBV5-1	TRBJ2-3	many	.	TGCGCCAGCAGCAGGCTAGAGACAGATACGCAGTATTTT	CASSRLETDTQYF
TRBV20-1	TRBJ2-3	few	TRBD1	TGCAGTGCTAGGTTGGTGGGACAGGGATCCGGTACGCAGTATTTT	CSARLVGQGSGTQYF
TRBV2	TRBJ1-6	many	.	TGTGCCAGCAGTGATCATCCGAGTTCACCCCTCCACTTT	CASSDHPSSPLHF